A selection of T cell receptor beta chains follows, all from one sample in a study of T cell responses to AZD1222 COVID-19 vaccine. Sequencing was performed with immunoSEQ multiplex PCR; in TCRdb, only in-frame clones are kept and a portion is missing. The sample lists under 200,000 clones; about 88% were seen once. The sample here was peripheral blood, taken on day 0 of AZD1222 vaccination. The receptors come from an adult in good health. Both conserved end residues are part of each CDR3. Each record gives: V gene, clone size, J gene, D gene, CDR3 protein, CDR3 DNA. A D gene is named only where the DNA matches it firmly. Not every row has a clone size; where given, it reads once, few, many or a size class.

V: TRBV5-5
size: .
J: TRBJ1-6
D: .
CDR3: CASSLGQFSPLHF
DNA: TGTGCCAGCAGCTTGGGACAGTTTTCACCCCTCCACTTT

V: TRBV6-5
size: .
J: TRBJ1-4
D: .
CDR3: CASSYSRGTREKLFF
DNA: TGTGCCAGCAGTTACTCCAGGGGTACTAGGGAAAAACTGTTTTTT

V: TRBV5-4
size: .
J: TRBJ2-1
D: .
CDR3: CASSTDYHSEQFF
DNA: TGTGCCAGCAGCACGGACTATCACTCTGAGCAGTTCTTC

V: TRBV6-1
size: .
J: TRBJ1-5
D: TRBD1
CDR3: CASSDGQGASDPQHF
DNA: TGTGCCAGCAGTGATGGGCAGGGGGCTTCAGACCCCCAGCATTTT

V: TRBV11-2
size: few
J: TRBJ1-1
D: .
CDR3: CASSLDPKSTEAFF
DNA: TGTGCCAGCAGCTTAGACCCGAAGAGCACTGAAGCTTTCTTT

V: TRBV30
size: .
J: TRBJ1-1
D: .
CDR3: CASSRDDTEAFF
DNA: TGTGCCTCCTCTCGGGACGACACTGAAGCTTTCTTT

V: TRBV4-3
size: .
J: TRBJ1-5
D: .
CDR3: CASSPRQRGQPQHF
DNA: TGCGCCAGCAGCCCCAGGCAGAGGGGGCAGCCCCAGCATTTT

V: TRBV6-2/TRBV6-3
size: .
J: TRBJ2-1
D: TRBD2
CDR3: CASSQTSGRYNEQFF
DNA: TGTGCCAGCAGTCAAACTAGCGGGAGGTACAATGAGCAGTTCTTC

V: TRBV7-2
size: .
J: TRBJ2-3
D: TRBD2
CDR3: CASSRSGGGTDTQYF
DNA: TGTGCCAGCAGCCGGAGCGGGGGGGGCACAGATACGCAGTATTTT

V: TRBV12-3/TRBV12-4
size: .
J: TRBJ2-5
D: .
CDR3: CASSLKRWETQYF
DNA: TGTGCCAGCAGTTTAAAGCGTTGGGAGACCCAGTACTTC

V: TRBV5-5
size: once
J: TRBJ2-1
D: TRBD2
CDR3: CASSLDLAGGPYNEQFF
DNA: TGTGCCAGCAGCTTGGATCTCGCGGGAGGGCCCTACAATGAGCAGTTCTTC

V: TRBV6-5
size: .
J: TRBJ1-2
D: .
CDR3: CASSPGGPYGYTF
DNA: TGTGCCAGCAGTCCCGGGGGCCCCTATGGCTACACCTTC

V: TRBV12-3/TRBV12-4
size: .
J: TRBJ2-1
D: .
CDR3: CASRLENEQFF
DNA: TGTGCCAGCAGGCTTGAGAATGAGCAGTTCTTC

V: TRBV9
size: .
J: TRBJ1-2
D: TRBD1
CDR3: CASSVAGGQGSGYTF
DNA: TGTGCCAGCAGCGTAGCGGGCGGACAGGGGAGTGGCTACACCTTC

V: TRBV30
size: .
J: TRBJ1-5
D: .
CDR3: CACRTDSNQPQHF
DNA: TGTGCCTGTCGGACAGATAGCAATCAGCCCCAGCATTTT

V: TRBV28
size: .
J: TRBJ2-5
D: TRBD1
CDR3: CASSSPGGQETQYF
DNA: TGTGCCAGCAGTTCCCCAGGGGGCCAAGAGACCCAGTACTTC

V: TRBV4-1
size: .
J: TRBJ2-6
D: .
CDR3: CASSARDSVTNVLTF
DNA: TGCGCCAGCAGCGCGCGAGACAGTGTCACCAACGTCCTGACTTTC

V: TRBV28
size: .
J: TRBJ2-7
D: .
CDR3: CAAEGDLPYEQYF
DNA: TGTGCCGCTGAGGGAGACCTTCCCTACGAGCAGTACTTC

V: TRBV28
size: .
J: TRBJ1-2
D: .
CDR3: CASGIIGNYGYTF
DNA: TGTGCCAGCGGGATAATTGGCAACTATGGCTACACCTTC

V: TRBV28
size: .
J: TRBJ1-5
D: TRBD1
CDR3: CASSPQGRGLIQPQHF
DNA: TGTGCCAGCAGTCCCCAGGGGAGGGGGCTAATTCAGCCCCAGCATTTT

V: TRBV27
size: .
J: TRBJ1-2
D: .
CDR3: CASRPAGKGYTF
DNA: TGTGCCTCCCGGCCGGCCGGAAAGGGCTACACCTTC

V: TRBV5-4
size: .
J: TRBJ2-3
D: .
CDR3: CASSLALASTDTQYF
DNA: TGTGCCAGCAGCTTGGCACTAGCTAGCACAGATACGCAGTATTTT

V: TRBV14
size: .
J: TRBJ1-2
D: .
CDR3: CASSQVRGSYYGYTF
DNA: TGTGCCAGCAGCCAAGTGCGAGGGTCGTACTATGGCTACACCTTC

V: TRBV11-1
size: .
J: TRBJ2-7
D: TRBD1
CDR3: CASSFAGTEYEQYF
DNA: TGTGCCAGCAGCTTTGCCGGGACAGAATACGAGCAGTACTTC

V: TRBV11-2
size: .
J: TRBJ2-1
D: .
CDR3: CASSPRRVRSSYNEQFF
DNA: TGTGCCAGCAGCCCACGACGCGTTCGGAGCTCCTACAATGAGCAGTTCTTC

V: TRBV11-2
size: .
J: TRBJ1-2
D: TRBD1
CDR3: CASSSPRDSKGYTF
DNA: TGTGCCAGCAGCTCTCCCCGGGACAGCAAAGGCTACACCTTC

V: TRBV3-1/TRBV3-2
size: .
J: TRBJ2-1
D: .
CDR3: CASSPYPGSGNNEQFF
DNA: TGTGCCAGCAGCCCTTACCCGGGGAGTGGAAACAATGAGCAGTTCTTC

V: TRBV9
size: once
J: TRBJ2-1
D: .
CDR3: CATIKGGPLSSYNEQFF
DNA: TGTGCCACCATTAAGGGGGGTCCCCTAAGCTCCTACAATGAGCAGTTCTTC

V: TRBV6-5
size: .
J: TRBJ1-3
D: .
CDR3: CASSPQSGNTIYF
DNA: TGTGCCAGCAGTCCTCAATCTGGAAACACCATATATTTT

V: TRBV7-2
size: once
J: TRBJ1-3
D: .
CDR3: CASSLVGGTGNTIYF
DNA: TGTGCCAGCAGCTTAGTAGGGGGAACTGGAAACACCATATATTTT

V: TRBV5-1
size: .
J: TRBJ2-2
D: TRBD1
CDR3: CASSWDPGTGLTGELFF
DNA: TGCGCCAGCAGTTGGGACCCCGGGACAGGGTTAACCGGGGAGCTGTTTTTT

V: TRBV28
size: .
J: TRBJ1-6
D: TRBD1
CDR3: CASTTSGTAKNSPLHF
DNA: TGTGCCAGCACGACATCCGGGACAGCAAAAAATTCACCCCTCCACTTT

V: TRBV27
size: few
J: TRBJ1-4
D: .
CDR3: CASSLYPGIEKLFF
DNA: TGTGCCAGCAGTTTATACCCAGGGATTGAAAAACTGTTTTTT

V: TRBV11-2
size: .
J: TRBJ1-2
D: .
CDR3: CASSGVGFYGYTF
DNA: TGTGCCAGCAGCGGCGTTGGTTTTTATGGCTACACCTTC

V: TRBV18
size: .
J: TRBJ1-6
D: .
CDR3: CASSPSGNNSPLHF
DNA: TGTGCCAGCTCACCATCAGGGAATAATTCACCCCTCCACTTT

V: TRBV7-2
size: .
J: TRBJ1-3
D: .
CDR3: CASSPMGPRSGNTIYF
DNA: TGTGCCAGCAGCCCAATGGGCCCACGATCGGGAAACACCATATATTTT

V: TRBV5-1
size: .
J: TRBJ2-3
D: .
CDR3: CASSLVTSNTQYF
DNA: TGCGCCAGCAGCTTGGTCACTAGCAATACGCAGTATTTT

V: TRBV15
size: .
J: TRBJ2-7
D: .
CDR3: CATSPRRTPYEQYF
DNA: TGTGCCACCAGCCCTCGAAGGACACCATACGAGCAGTACTTC

V: TRBV10-3
size: .
J: TRBJ1-1
D: .
CDR3: CASQILAGNTEAFF
DNA: TGTGCCTCTCAGATTCTTGCAGGGAACACTGAAGCTTTCTTT

V: TRBV2
size: .
J: TRBJ1-4
D: .
CDR3: CASDNRGGRNEKLFF
DNA: TGTGCCAGCGATAATAGGGGGGGGCGTAATGAAAAACTGTTTTTT

V: TRBV5-1
size: few
J: TRBJ1-3
D: .
CDR3: CASSLARGFGNTIYF
DNA: TGCGCCAGCAGCTTGGCCCGGGGGTTCGGAAACACCATATATTTT

V: TRBV6-5
size: .
J: TRBJ2-5
D: TRBD1
CDR3: CASSYGPTGGVETQYF
DNA: TGTGCCAGCAGTTATGGGCCAACAGGGGGCGTAGAGACCCAGTACTTC

V: TRBV12-3/TRBV12-4
size: few
J: TRBJ1-2
D: TRBD1
CDR3: CASSGQGYYGYTF
DNA: TGTGCCAGCAGTGGACAGGGATACTATGGCTACACCTTC

V: TRBV6-4
size: .
J: TRBJ2-2
D: TRBD2
CDR3: CASSAGGPGTGELFF
DNA: TGTGCCAGCTCGGCGGGAGGGCCGGGCACCGGGGAGCTGTTTTTT

V: TRBV5-4
size: .
J: TRBJ1-6
D: .
CDR3: CASSLPGRSPLHF
DNA: TGTGCCAGCAGCTTGCCCGGAAGGTCACCCCTCCACTTT

V: TRBV30
size: .
J: TRBJ1-3
D: .
CDR3: CAWRDRSSGNTIYF
DNA: TGTGCCTGGAGGGACAGAAGCTCTGGAAACACCATATATTTT

V: TRBV5-6
size: .
J: TRBJ2-5
D: TRBD2
CDR3: CASSLGSGGAEETQYF
DNA: TGTGCCAGCAGCTTGGGGAGCGGGGGGGCCGAAGAGACCCAGTACTTC

V: TRBV9
size: once
J: TRBJ2-1
D: .
CDR3: CASSVVGSTTYNEQFF
DNA: TGTGCCAGCAGCGTAGTGGGGAGTACGACCTACAATGAGCAGTTCTTC

V: TRBV7-2
size: .
J: TRBJ2-7
D: .
CDR3: CASSLRGQYYEQYF
DNA: TGTGCCAGCAGCTTACGAGGACAGTACTACGAGCAGTACTTC

V: TRBV20-1
size: once
J: TRBJ2-2
D: TRBD2
CDR3: CSASALAGVGGELFF
DNA: TGCAGTGCTAGTGCACTAGCGGGAGTAGGAGGGGAGCTGTTTTTT

V: TRBV6-2/TRBV6-3
size: .
J: TRBJ1-1
D: .
CDR3: CASSYSGLNTEAFF
DNA: TGTGCCAGCAGTTACAGTGGTCTGAACACTGAAGCTTTCTTT

V: TRBV9
size: .
J: TRBJ2-1
D: .
CDR3: CASSVGLSYNEQFF
DNA: TGTGCCAGCAGCGTAGGCCTCTCCTACAATGAGCAGTTCTTC

V: TRBV21-1
size: once
J: TRBJ1-5
D: .
CDR3: CASSKGPGESDQPQHF
DNA: TGTGCCAGCAGCAAAGGCCCAGGGGAGTCCGATCAGCCCCAGCATTTT